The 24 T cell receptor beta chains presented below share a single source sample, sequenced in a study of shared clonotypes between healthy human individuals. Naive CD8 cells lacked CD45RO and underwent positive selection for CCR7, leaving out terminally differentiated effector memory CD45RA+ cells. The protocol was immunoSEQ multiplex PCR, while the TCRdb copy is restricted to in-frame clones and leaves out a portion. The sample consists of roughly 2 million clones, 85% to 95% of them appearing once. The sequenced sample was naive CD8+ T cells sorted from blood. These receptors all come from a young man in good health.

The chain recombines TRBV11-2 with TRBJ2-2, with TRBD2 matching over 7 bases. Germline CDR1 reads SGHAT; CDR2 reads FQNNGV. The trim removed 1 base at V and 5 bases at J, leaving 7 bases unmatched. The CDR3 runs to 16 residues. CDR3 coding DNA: TGTGCCAGCAGCTTAGGATTGCGGGGGAGAACCGGGGAGCTGTTTTTT. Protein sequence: CASSLGLRGRTGELFF.

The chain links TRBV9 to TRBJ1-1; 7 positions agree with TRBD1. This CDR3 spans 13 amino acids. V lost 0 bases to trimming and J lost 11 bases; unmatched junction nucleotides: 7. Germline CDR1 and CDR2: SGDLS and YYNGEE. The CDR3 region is CASSVGTGDPAFF. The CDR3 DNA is TGTGCCAGCAGCGTAGGAACAGGGGATCCGGCTTTCTTT.

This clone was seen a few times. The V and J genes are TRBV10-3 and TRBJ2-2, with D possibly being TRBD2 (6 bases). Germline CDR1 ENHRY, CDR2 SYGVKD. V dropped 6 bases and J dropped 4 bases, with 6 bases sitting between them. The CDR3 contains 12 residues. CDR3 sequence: CAIRGGTGELFF. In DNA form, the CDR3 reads TGTGCCATCAGGGGAGGCACCGGGGAGCTGTTTTTT.

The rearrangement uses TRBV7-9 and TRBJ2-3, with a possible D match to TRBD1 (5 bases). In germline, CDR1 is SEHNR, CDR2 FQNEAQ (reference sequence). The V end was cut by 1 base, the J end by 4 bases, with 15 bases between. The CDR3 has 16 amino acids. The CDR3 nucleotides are TGTGCCAGCAGCTTAGTAGACAGCATTTATCCAGATACGCAGTATTTT. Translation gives CASSLVDSIYPDTQYF.

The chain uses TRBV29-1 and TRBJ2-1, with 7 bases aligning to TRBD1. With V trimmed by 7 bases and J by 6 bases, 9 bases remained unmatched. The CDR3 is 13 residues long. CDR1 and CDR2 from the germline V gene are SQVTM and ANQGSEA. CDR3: CSATGENTNEQFF. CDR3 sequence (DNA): TGCAGCGCAACAGGGGAGAATACCAATGAGCAGTTCTTC.

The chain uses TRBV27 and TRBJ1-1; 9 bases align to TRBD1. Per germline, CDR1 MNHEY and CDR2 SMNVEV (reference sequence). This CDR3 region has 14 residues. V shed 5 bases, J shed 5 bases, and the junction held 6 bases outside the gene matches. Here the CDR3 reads CASSHTGGRTEAFF. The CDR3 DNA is TGTGCCAGCAGTCACACAGGGGGCCGGACTGAAGCTTTCTTT.

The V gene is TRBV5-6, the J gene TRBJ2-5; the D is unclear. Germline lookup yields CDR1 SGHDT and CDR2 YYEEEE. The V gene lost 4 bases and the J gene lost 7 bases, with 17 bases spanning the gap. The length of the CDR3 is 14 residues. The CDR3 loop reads CASSPEREFGTQYF. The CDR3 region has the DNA TGTGCCAGCAGCCCAGAACGTGAGTTCGGGACCCAGTACTTC.

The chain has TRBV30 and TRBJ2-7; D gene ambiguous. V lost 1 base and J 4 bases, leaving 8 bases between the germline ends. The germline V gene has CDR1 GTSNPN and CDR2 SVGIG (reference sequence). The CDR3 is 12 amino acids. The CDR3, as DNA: TGTGCCTGGAGTGATGGAGCATACGAGCAGTACTTC. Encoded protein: CAWSDGAYEQYF.

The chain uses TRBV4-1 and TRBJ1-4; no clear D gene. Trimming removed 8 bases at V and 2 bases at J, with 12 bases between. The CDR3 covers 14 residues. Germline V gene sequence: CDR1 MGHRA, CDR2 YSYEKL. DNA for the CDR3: TGCGCCAGCGGATGGGATGGGACTAATGAAAAACTGTTTTTT. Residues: CASGWDGTNEKLFF.

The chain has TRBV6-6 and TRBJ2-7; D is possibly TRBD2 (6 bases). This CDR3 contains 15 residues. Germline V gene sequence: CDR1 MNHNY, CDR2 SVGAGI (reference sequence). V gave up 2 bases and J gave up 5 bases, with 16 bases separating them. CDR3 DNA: TGTGCCAGCAGTTACAGGGGAGGTTCTGTGGACGAGCAGTACTTC. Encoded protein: CASSYRGGSVDEQYF.

The DNA for the CDR3 is TGCGCCAGCAGTGAGTCAACGAATTCACCCCTCCACTTT. Translating it yields CASSESTNSPLHF. The V call is TRBV10-1, the J call TRBJ1-6; no reliable D call. V lost 0 bases, J lost 7 bases, and 4 bases lay in between. CDR1 and CDR2 from the germline V gene are WNHNN and SYGVQD (reference sequence). The CDR3 spans 13 residues.

This chain's CDR3 is CASTSPTGTIYF. The DNA of the CDR3 is TGTGCCAGCACTTCGCCAACTGGCACCATATATTTT. The V gene is TRBV5-4, the J gene TRBJ1-3; no clear D. The CDR3 totals 12 residues. The germline CDR1 and CDR2 sequences are SGHNT and YYREEE (reference sequence). V was pared by 6 bases and J by 9 bases, with 13 bases between.

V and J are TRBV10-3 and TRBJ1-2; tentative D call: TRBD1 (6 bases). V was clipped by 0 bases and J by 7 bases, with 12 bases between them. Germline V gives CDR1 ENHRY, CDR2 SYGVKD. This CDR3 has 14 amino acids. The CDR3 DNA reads TGTGCCATCAGTGAGTCTCACAGGGCGGGTGGCTACACCTTC. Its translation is CAISESHRAGGYTF.

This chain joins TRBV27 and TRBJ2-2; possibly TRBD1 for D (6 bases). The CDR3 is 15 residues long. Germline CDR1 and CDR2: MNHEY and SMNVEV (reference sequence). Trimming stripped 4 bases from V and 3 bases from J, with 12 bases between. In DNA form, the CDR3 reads TGTGCCAGCAGTTCTCTACAGGGAGACACCGGGGAGCTGTTTTTT. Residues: CASSSLQGDTGELFF.

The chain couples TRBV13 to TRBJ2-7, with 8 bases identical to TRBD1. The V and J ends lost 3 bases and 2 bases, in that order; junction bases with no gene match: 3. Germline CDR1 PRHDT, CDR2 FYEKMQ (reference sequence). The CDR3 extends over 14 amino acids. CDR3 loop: CASSFPGQAYEQYF. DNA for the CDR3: TGTGCCAGCAGCTTTCCGGGACAGGCCTACGAGCAGTACTTC.

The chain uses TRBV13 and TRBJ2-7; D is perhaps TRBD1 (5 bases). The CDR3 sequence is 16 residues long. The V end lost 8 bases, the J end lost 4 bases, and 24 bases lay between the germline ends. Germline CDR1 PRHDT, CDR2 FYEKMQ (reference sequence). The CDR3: CASGVRGGYVGYEQYF. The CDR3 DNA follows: TGTGCCAGCGGCGTAAGGGGCGGCTACGTAGGTTACGAGCAGTACTTC.

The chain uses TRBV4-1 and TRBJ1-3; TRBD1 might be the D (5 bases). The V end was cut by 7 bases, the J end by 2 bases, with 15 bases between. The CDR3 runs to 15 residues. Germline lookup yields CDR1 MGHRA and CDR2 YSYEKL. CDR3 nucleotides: TGCGCCAGCACCCCCGACGGGGGAGCTGGAAACACCATATATTTT. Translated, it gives CASTPDGGAGNTIYF.

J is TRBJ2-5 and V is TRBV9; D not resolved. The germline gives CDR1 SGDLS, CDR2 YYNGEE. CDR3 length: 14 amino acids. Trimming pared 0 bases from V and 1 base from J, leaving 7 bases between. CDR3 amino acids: CASSVEGIQETQYF. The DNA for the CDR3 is TGTGCCAGCAGCGTAGAGGGCATCCAAGAGACCCAGTACTTC.

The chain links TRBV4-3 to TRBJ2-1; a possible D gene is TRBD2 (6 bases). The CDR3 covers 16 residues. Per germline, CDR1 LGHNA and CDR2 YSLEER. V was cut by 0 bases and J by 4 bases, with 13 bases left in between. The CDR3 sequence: CASSQDSASEYNEQFF. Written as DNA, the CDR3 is TGCGCCAGCAGCCAAGATAGCGCTAGCGAGTACAATGAGCAGTTCTTC.

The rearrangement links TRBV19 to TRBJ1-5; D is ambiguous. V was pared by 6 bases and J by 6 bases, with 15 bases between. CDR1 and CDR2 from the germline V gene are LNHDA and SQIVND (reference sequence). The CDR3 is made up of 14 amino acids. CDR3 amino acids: CASRSGKEGQPQHF. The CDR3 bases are TGTGCCAGTAGGTCAGGAAAAGAAGGTCAGCCCCAGCATTTT.

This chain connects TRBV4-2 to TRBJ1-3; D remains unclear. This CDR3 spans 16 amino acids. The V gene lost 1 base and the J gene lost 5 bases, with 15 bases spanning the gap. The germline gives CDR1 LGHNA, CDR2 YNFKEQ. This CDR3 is CASSQASEGIRNTIYF. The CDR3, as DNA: TGTGCCAGCAGCCAAGCATCAGAAGGGATCAGAAACACCATATATTTT.

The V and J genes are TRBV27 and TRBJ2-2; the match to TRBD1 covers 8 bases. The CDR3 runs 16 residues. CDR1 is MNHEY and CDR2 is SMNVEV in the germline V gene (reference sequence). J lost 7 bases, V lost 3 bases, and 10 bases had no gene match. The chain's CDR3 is CASSFIFSGGIGELFF. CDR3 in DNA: TGTGCCAGCAGTTTTATATTCTCAGGGGGCATCGGGGAGCTGTTTTTT.

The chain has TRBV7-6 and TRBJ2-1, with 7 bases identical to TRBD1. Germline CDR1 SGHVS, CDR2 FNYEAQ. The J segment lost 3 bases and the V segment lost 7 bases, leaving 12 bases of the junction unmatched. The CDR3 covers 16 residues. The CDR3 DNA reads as TGTGCCAGCACCCAACTACAGGGGACCTACTACAATGAGCAGTTCTTC. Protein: CASTQLQGTYYNEQFF.

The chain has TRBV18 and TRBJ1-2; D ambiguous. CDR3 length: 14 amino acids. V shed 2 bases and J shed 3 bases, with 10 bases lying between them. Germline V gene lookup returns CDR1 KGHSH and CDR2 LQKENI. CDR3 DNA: TGTGCCAGCTCACCAGGGGATACATACTATGGCTACACCTTC. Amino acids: CASSPGDTYYGYTF.